The entry below gives a single T cell receptor beta chain sequence along with its context. Antigen: not known. This sample is part of a study of shared clonotypes between healthy human individuals. Across the study: Each donor's CD4 naive and CD4 memory cells filled three plates apiece, CD8 naive two, and CD8 memory one.

The trim removed 6 bases at V and 4 bases at J, leaving 11 bases unmatched. CDR3 length equals 15 residues. Germline CDR1 and CDR2: MDHEN and SYDVKM. Study-level findings and limits: Sampling was confined to blood; repertoires within tissues likely differ.

The data were produced by immunoSEQ multiplex PCR, yet TCRdb's version contains in-frame clones alone and is incomplete. The repertoire holds approximately 2,300,000 clones, with around 90% as singletons. The V gene is TRBV28, the J gene TRBJ2-7; TRBD1 agrees at 8 bases. The clonotype was recovered from a man between 18 and 35 years old in good health. Some clones in this sample may be carry-over from other donors' samples. The material sequenced was naive CD4+ T cells from PBMCs. Noted subset: CD45RA+ positively selected. CDR3 in DNA: TGTGCCAGCAGACGAGGGACAGGAAAGTTATACGAGCAGTACTTC. Translating it yields CASRRGTGKLYEQYF.